This T cell receptor beta chain was found in a study of blood T cell repertoires in COVID-19. About the research overall: Sites across the United States, Italy and Spain contributed samples from acute and convalescent COVID-19.

Trimming pared 3 bases from V and 2 bases from J, leaving 13 bases between. The CDR3 contains 15 residues. The germline gives CDR1 LGHDT, CDR2 YNNKEL (reference sequence). Study processing details: Reference gene primer amplification yielded estimated nucleated cell counts. Using immunoSEQ multiplex PCR, the repertoire was profiled, and TCRdb retains in-frame clones only, with some absent. V and J calls and clone size are copied from that table; D and trimming were computed from the DNA. The data show a few hundred thousand clones, about three quarters seen once. The specimen sequenced was peripheral blood. V usage is TRBV3-1 (or the pseudogene TRBV3-2) and J usage is TRBJ1-2; D ambiguous. The receptor comes from a woman aged 65 to 85 with acute or convalescent COVID-19. This CDR3 is CASSQPLSANYGYTF. The CDR3 DNA sequence: TGTGCCAGCAGCCAGCCCCTTTCCGCGAACTATGGCTACACCTTC.